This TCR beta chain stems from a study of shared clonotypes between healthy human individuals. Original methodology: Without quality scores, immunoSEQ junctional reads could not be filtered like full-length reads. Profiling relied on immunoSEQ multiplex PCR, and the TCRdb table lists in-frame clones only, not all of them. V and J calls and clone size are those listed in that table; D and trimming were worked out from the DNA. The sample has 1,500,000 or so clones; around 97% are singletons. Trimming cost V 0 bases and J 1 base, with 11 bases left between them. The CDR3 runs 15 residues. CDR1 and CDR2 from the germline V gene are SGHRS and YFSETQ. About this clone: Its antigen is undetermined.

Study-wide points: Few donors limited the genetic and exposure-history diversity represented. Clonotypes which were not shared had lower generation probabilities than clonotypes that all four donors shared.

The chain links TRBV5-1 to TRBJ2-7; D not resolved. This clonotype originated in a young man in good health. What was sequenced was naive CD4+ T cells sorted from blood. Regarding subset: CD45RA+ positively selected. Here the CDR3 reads CASSLAEVESYEQYF. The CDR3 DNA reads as TGCGCCAGCAGCTTGGCCGAGGTGGAGTCCTACGAGCAGTACTTC.